This is a list of T cell receptor beta chains from one sample in a study of blood T cell repertoires in COVID-19. Data came from immunoSEQ multiplex PCR; TCRdb stores just in-frame clones and leaves some out. This repertoire shows about 300,000 clones, around 88% found once; its top ten account for 5.5% to 7%. The material sequenced was peripheral blood. These receptor sequences come from a woman in her twenties or thirties who had recovered from COVID-19. The CDR3 runs from the conserved cysteine through the conserved F or W. D genes are given only for firm matches. The size of a clone is reported for some rows only, either as once, few or many, or as a class for expanded clones.

D gene	J gene	clone size	V gene	CDR3 DNA	CDR3 protein
-	TRBJ1-1	-	TRBV5-1	TGCGCCAGCAGCTTGGGGCAGGGTGCCATGAACACTGAAGCTTTCTTT	CASSLGQGAMNTEAFF
-	TRBJ1-1	-	TRBV5-6	TGTGCCAGCAGTTTGGACTGGGGCGCTGAAGCTTTCTTT	CASSLDWGAEAFF
TRBD1	TRBJ1-2	-	TRBV19	TGTGCCAGTCGTCAGGGGGACTATGGCTACACCTTC	CASRQGDYGYTF
-	TRBJ2-1	-	TRBV27	TGTGCCAGCAGTTTATCCAGGGATTACAATGAGCAGTTCTTC	CASSLSRDYNEQFF
-	TRBJ1-3	-	TRBV19	TGTGCCAGTAGTGTACAGGGTACCGGAAACACCATATATTTT	CASSVQGTGNTIYF
-	TRBJ1-6	-	TRBV19	TGTGCCAGTAGTATAGGAACAGGGTTCTCACCCCTCCACTTT	CASSIGTGFSPLHF
TRBD2	TRBJ2-7	-	TRBV9	TGTGCCAGCAGCCCCACTAGCGGGGTCTCCTACGAGCAGTACTTC	CASSPTSGVSYEQYF
TRBD1	TRBJ2-7	-	TRBV28	TGTGCCAGCGGAGAGACAGGGGTACTCTACGAGCAGTACTTC	CASGETGVLYEQYF
-	TRBJ1-1	-	TRBV6-5	TGTGCCAGCACCCTCAAAGGGAGGATGAACACTGAAGCTTTCTTT	CASTLKGRMNTEAFF
TRBD1	TRBJ2-1	many	TRBV11-3	TGTGCCAGCAGCTCCCGGGACAGGGTCAATGAGCAGTTCTTC	CASSSRDRVNEQFF